This is a list of T cell receptor beta chains from one sample in a study of T-cell reconstitution after alpha-beta-depleted transplantation in children. TCRdb independently ran MiXCR on the PCR reads; one entry per CDR3 protein. Here the sample spans about 470,000 distinct CDR3 sequences, 43% being singletons. The sample here was PBMCs, taken before TCRalphabeta/CD19-depleted stem cell transplant. The receptors here all came from a girl under 10 years old with aplastic anemia, due to receive a stem cell transplant. Both conserved end residues are part of each CDR3. The order of the fields is D gene, J gene, V gene, clone size, CDR3 protein, CDR3 DNA. D genes are given only for firm matches. Size values are once, few and many counts, or a class for expanded clones, and some rows have none.

NA	TRBJ2-7	TRBV20-1	few	CSAARDGPREQYF	TGCAGTGCTGCCCGGGACGGGCCTCGCGAGCAGTACTTC
TRBD2	TRBJ2-1	TRBV5-1	medium-sized	CASSLRTSGNEQFF	TGCGCCAGCAGCTTGAGGACTAGCGGCAATGAGCAGTTCTTC
TRBD2	TRBJ2-1	TRBV29-1	many	CSVEDGTSAYQEQFF	TGCAGCGTTGAAGATGGGACTAGCGCTTATCAAGAGCAGTTCTTC
NA	TRBJ1-3	TRBV7-2	few	CASASGGGTINTIYF	TGTGCCAGCGCCTCGGGTGGGGGGACGATCAACACCATATATTTT
TRBD1	TRBJ2-7	TRBV7-9	few	CASSIAGTGGEEEYF	TGTGCCAGCAGCATAGCCGGGACAGGGGGCGAGGAAGAGTACTTC
NA	TRBJ1-4	TRBV5-6	NA	CASSFVQLNEKLFF	TGTGCCAGCAGCTTTGTACAGCTAAATGAAAAACTGTTTTTT
NA	TRBJ2-1	TRBV7-9	NA	CASSLAFLDYNEQFF	TGTGCCAGCAGCCTAGCTTTTTTAGACTACAATGAGCAGTTCTTC
NA	TRBJ2-1	TRBV28	once	CASSLVRVHEQFF	TGTGCCAGCAGTTTAGTTCGGGTCCATGAGCAGTTCTTC
NA	TRBJ2-2	TRBV7-6	many	CASSLVATLNTGELFF	TGTGCCAGCAGCTTAGTAGCTACGCTTAACACCGGGGAGCTGTTTTTT
NA	TRBJ2-3	TRBV4-3	few	CASSQGVGEGTDTQYF	TGCGCCAGCAGCCAAGGTGTGGGAGAGGGGACAGATACGCAGTATTTT
NA	TRBJ1-1	TRBV12-5	NA	CASGRRANEARGGAAAFF	TGTGCTAGTGGTCGCCGGGCCAACGAGGCCCGGGGTGGCGCTGCGGCTTTCTTT
NA	TRBJ1-5	TRBV2	few	CASSDGPGYSNQPQHF	TGTGCCAGCAGTGACGGACCAGGGTATAGCAATCAGCCCCAGCATTTT
NA	TRBJ1-1	TRBV28	NA	CASSILTGNTEAFF	TGTGCCAGCAGTATCCTGACGGGAAACACTGAAGCTTTCTTT
NA	TRBJ2-4	TRBV12-3/TRBV12-4	many	CASSHRGNIQYF	TGTGCCAGCAGCCATCGGGGAAACATTCAGTACTTC
NA	TRBJ2-1	TRBV28	NA	CASSSPGRSYNEQFF	TGTGCCAGCAGTTCGCCGGGGCGCTCCTACAATGAGCAGTTCTTC
TRBD1	TRBJ1-2	TRBV4-1	NA	CASSHPERQGPYGYTF	TGCGCCAGCAGCCACCCTGAACGACAGGGCCCCTATGGCTACACCTTC
NA	TRBJ2-5	TRBV5-8	many	CASSGAHGGRSWGETQYF	TGTGCCAGCAGCGGGGCCCATGGCGGTCGCTCCTGGGGGGAGACCCAGTACTTC
TRBD2	TRBJ2-1	TRBV29-1	NA	CSVESTSGIYNEQFF	TGCAGCGTTGAATCGACTAGCGGGATCTACAATGAGCAGTTCTTC
TRBD1	TRBJ2-1	TRBV10-3	many	CAISEAGQGAHEQFF	TGTGCCATCAGTGAGGCGGGACAGGGGGCCCATGAGCAGTTCTTC
TRBD1	TRBJ1-1	TRBV5-8	NA	CASSPGGTGFFEAFF	TGTGCCAGCAGCCCCGGAGGGACAGGTTTTTTTGAAGCTTTCTTT
NA	TRBJ2-3	TRBV15	NA	CATSRKGQGRTDTQYF	TGTGCCACCAGCAGAAAGGGGCAGGGGCGGACAGATACGCAGTATTTT
NA	TRBJ2-1	TRBV28	many	CASSYPGLNNEQFF	TGTGCCAGCAGTTACCCCGGACTGAACAATGAGCAGTTCTTC
NA	TRBJ1-5	TRBV7-6	NA	CASSADSSNQPQHF	TGTGCCAGCAGCGCTGACAGTAGCAATCAGCCCCAGCATTTT
NA	TRBJ1-1	TRBV28	few	CASSYIRGGKSVRAFF	TGTGCCAGCAGCTACATCCGGGGGGGGAAGTCCGTAAGGGCTTTCTTT
NA	TRBJ2-1	TRBV5-1	many	CASSLGSGTEQFF	TGCGCCAGCAGCTTGGGGTCAGGGACTGAGCAGTTCTTC
NA	TRBJ2-2	TRBV9	many	CASSVGWRNTGELFF	TGTGCCAGCAGCGTAGGTTGGAGGAACACCGGGGAGCTGTTTTTT
NA	TRBJ1-4	TRBV7-3	once	CASSFIQGNEKLFF	TGTGCCAGCAGCTTCATTCAGGGAAATGAAAAACTGTTTTTT
NA	TRBJ2-5	TRBV12-3/TRBV12-4	NA	CASSEALRGGQETQYF	TGTGCCAGCAGTGAGGCGTTAAGGGGGGGCCAAGAGACCCAGTACTTC
NA	TRBJ1-2	TRBV25-1	NA	CASSEASRYGYTF	TGTGCCAGCAGTGAGGCCAGCCGTTATGGCTACACCTTC
TRBD2	TRBJ2-2	TRBV3-1	few	CASSHRLASGANTGELFF	TGTGCCAGCAGCCATCGCTTAGCTAGCGGGGCGAACACCGGGGAGCTGTTTTTT
TRBD2	TRBJ2-5	TRBV20-1	once	CSARDSEREKGTQYF	TGCAGTGCTAGAGATAGCGAGCGGGAGAAAGGGACCCAGTACTTC
TRBD1	TRBJ2-5	TRBV20-1	NA	CSARGPTGQETQYF	TGCAGTGCTAGGGGTCCGACAGGGCAAGAGACCCAGTACTTC
NA	TRBJ2-3	TRBV12-3/TRBV12-4	NA	CASSLDRAADTQYF	TGTGCCAGCAGTTTAGACAGGGCAGCAGATACGCAGTATTTT
NA	TRBJ1-2	TRBV3-1	few	CASSPRLDSYGYTF	TGTGCCAGCAGCCCAAGACTTGATAGCTATGGCTACACCTTC
TRBD2	TRBJ2-7	TRBV11-2	NA	CASSLVLTSGLYEQYF	TGTGCCAGCAGCTTAGTACTGACTAGCGGCCTCTACGAGCAGTACTTC
NA	TRBJ2-1	TRBV30	once	CAWRDASTYNEQFF	TGTGCCTGGAGGGACGCGTCAACCTACAATGAGCAGTTCTTC
NA	TRBJ2-3	TRBV7-2	NA	CASSLAYRRGADTQYF	TGTGCCAGCAGCTTAGCGTATCGTCGGGGAGCAGATACGCAGTATTTT
TRBD2	TRBJ2-7	TRBV7-9	many	CASSGRVAGDHEQYF	TGTGCCAGCAGCGGGCGGGTAGCGGGAGACCACGAGCAGTACTTC
NA	TRBJ1-2	TRBV6-1	NA	CASTQSPRTLLVDGGYTF	TGTGCCAGCACCCAATCGCCAAGGACTCTCCTCGTCGATGGTGGCTACACCTTC
NA	TRBJ1-4	TRBV7-9	few	CASSLVTSGEKLFF	TGTGCCAGCAGCTTAGTAACGTCTGGGGAAAAACTGTTTTTT
TRBD1	TRBJ1-5	TRBV20-1	many	CSAGPGGVRGNQPQHF	TGCAGTGCTGGCCCAGGGGGAGTTAGGGGCAATCAGCCCCAGCATTTT
NA	TRBJ2-3	TRBV20-1	many	CSARDWVETSTDTQYF	TGCAGTGCTAGAGATTGGGTAGAAACTAGCACAGATACGCAGTATTTT
NA	TRBJ2-1	TRBV15	NA	CATSNPRGGLYNEQFF	TGTGCCACCAGCAACCCCAGGGGGGGGCTCTACAATGAGCAGTTCTTC
TRBD2	TRBJ2-7	TRBV6-1	many	CASRTSGLSYEQYF	TGTGCCAGCAGGACTAGCGGCCTTTCCTACGAGCAGTACTTC
TRBD2	TRBJ2-2	TRBV28	NA	CASSLTSGVANTGELFF	TGTGCCAGCAGTTTAACTAGCGGGGTCGCGAACACCGGGGAGCTGTTTTTT
TRBD2	TRBJ2-3	TRBV7-9	few	CASSHYGTKSDTQYF	TGTGCCAGCAGCCACTATGGGACTAAATCAGATACGCAGTATTTT
NA	TRBJ2-6	TRBV20-1	NA	CSALTSTYSWANVLTF	TGCAGTGCCCTGACAAGTACCTACTCTTGGGCCAACGTCCTGACTTTC
TRBD1	TRBJ1-2	TRBV4-1	few	CASSHQGQGAQYGYTF	TGCGCCAGCAGCCACCAAGGACAGGGGGCTCAGTATGGCTACACCTTC
NA	TRBJ2-6	TRBV3-1	few	CASSHQGRSGANVLTF	TGTGCCAGCAGCCATCAGGGGCGCTCTGGGGCCAACGTCCTGACTTTC
TRBD1	TRBJ2-7	TRBV20-1	NA	CSARQGMPYEQYF	TGCAGTGCTCGACAGGGTATGCCGTACGAGCAGTACTTC
TRBD1	TRBJ2-7	TRBV7-6	many	CASSFSGTGTYEQYF	TGTGCCAGCAGCTTCTCCGGGACAGGGACCTACGAGCAGTACTTC
TRBD2	TRBJ2-1	TRBV3-1	few	CASSQDAEKREGHHEQFF	TGTGCCAGCAGCCAAGATGCCGAAAAGCGGGAGGGCCACCATGAGCAGTTCTTC
TRBD2	TRBJ2-7	TRBV15	once	CATSRDPLSSGDYEQYF	TGTGCCACCAGCAGAGATCCTCTGTCTAGCGGGGACTACGAGCAGTACTTC
TRBD1	TRBJ1-1	TRBV12-3/TRBV12-4	many	CASSPGTGLPEAFF	TGTGCCAGCAGTCCCGGGACAGGTCTCCCTGAAGCTTTCTTT
TRBD2	TRBJ2-1	TRBV12-3/TRBV12-4	few	CASTAGTSGSSNEQFF	TGTGCCAGCACCGCTGGAACTAGCGGGAGTAGCAATGAGCAGTTCTTC
NA	TRBJ2-1	TRBV24-1	NA	CATSDPGLDEQFF	TGTGCCACCAGTGACCCGGGGCTCGATGAGCAGTTCTTC
TRBD2	TRBJ2-1	TRBV20-1	NA	CSARVTGTSIRAFTYNEQFF	TGCAGTGCTAGAGTAACCGGGACTAGCATCCGCGCTTTTACCTACAATGAGCAGTTCTTC